These 24 T cell receptor beta chains were all obtained from the same sample, sequenced in a study of shared clonotypes between healthy human individuals (dated by TCRdb to the early 2020s). Library prep was done by the immunoSEQ multiplex PCR assay. What TCRdb holds here is the immuneACCESS table cut down to in-frame rearrangements. Part of the clones is not present; checked against another copy, under half of the missing clones reflect an unresolved V gene, and the others are unexplained. Present in this sample are roughly 2,300,000 clones, 85% to 95% of which were seen just once. Roughly 0.34% of the sample rests with the top ten. The sequenced material came from naive CD4+ T cells from PBMCs. The intended sense of this specimen's cell subset or site label: CD45RA+ positively selected. The receptor source for this set is a young man in good health. Some clones in this sample may be carry-over from other donors' samples.

The gene calls are TRBV29-1 and TRBJ2-5; D remains unclear. Trimming stripped 1 base from V and 5 bases from J, with 20 bases between. Germline lookup yields CDR1 SQVTM and CDR2 ANQGSEA. This CDR3 contains 16 residues. CDR3 sequence: CSVEGRWIEDRETQYF. The DNA for the CDR3 is TGCAGCGTTGAAGGGCGGTGGATTGAAGATAGGGAGACCCAGTACTTC.

V usage is TRBV28 and J usage is TRBJ2-1; 10 nucleotides line up with TRBD1. The CDR3 loop spans 14 amino acids. V was pared by 4 bases and J by 7 bases, with 4 bases of the junction left unmatched. The germline V gene has CDR1 MDHEN and CDR2 SYDVKM. CDR3 nucleotides: TGTGCCAGCAGTTCTGCGGGACAGGGGAATGAGCAGTTCTTC. It encodes CASSSAGQGNEQFF.

V is TRBV5-1 and J is TRBJ2-1, with a weak D call TRBD2 (5 bases). Germline loops: CDR1 SGHRS, CDR2 YFSETQ. Trimming removed 4 bases at V and 4 bases at J, with 15 bases between. CDR3 length: 15 amino acids. CDR3: CASSPAGAEYNEQFF. The CDR3 DNA follows: TGCGCCAGCAGCCCGGCCGGAGCGGAGTACAATGAGCAGTTCTTC.

The rearrangement joins TRBV7-3 to TRBJ2-3; weak D call: TRBD2 (5 bases). V lost 1 base and J lost 1, with 6 bases in between. Germline values: CDR1 SGHTA, CDR2 FQGTGA. The CDR3 is made up of 14 amino acids. DNA of the CDR3: TGTGCCAGCAGCTTAATCGGGGGCACAGATACGCAGTATTTT. Protein product: CASSLIGGTDTQYF.

V gene TRBV5-6 combines with J gene TRBJ1-1; D ambiguous. The V gene's germline CDR1 is SGHDT and CDR2 YYEEEE. The CDR3 is 14 amino acids. V dropped 1 base and J dropped 1 base, with 8 bases sitting between them. The CDR3 reads CASSLIRANTEAFF. CDR3 coding DNA: TGTGCCAGCAGCTTGATACGGGCGAACACTGAAGCTTTCTTT.

The gene calls are TRBV5-6 and TRBJ2-5; D ambiguous. The V gene's germline CDR1 is SGHDT and CDR2 YYEEEE. V lost 3 bases, J lost 7 bases, and 16 bases lay in between. This CDR3 region has 14 residues. The CDR3 sequence is CASSSLKDVPTQYF. CDR3 sequence (DNA): TGTGCCAGCAGCTCCCTGAAAGACGTCCCGACCCAGTACTTC.

The rearrangement uses TRBV7-9 and TRBJ2-7; a weak D match, TRBD2 (6 bases). This CDR3 contains 15 residues. The germline V gene encodes CDR1 SEHNR and CDR2 FQNEAQ (reference sequence). Trimming removed 5 bases at V and 4 bases at J, with 18 bases between. This CDR3 is CASSQPGTAGYEQYF. The CDR3 DNA reads TGTGCCAGCAGCCAGCCCGGGACCGCGGGGTACGAGCAGTACTTC.

A word on this clone: Other DNA sequences within the sample encode an identical CDR3. V is TRBV27 and J is TRBJ1-1; D unclear. V was clipped by 8 bases and J by 4 bases, with 14 bases between them. Germline V gives CDR1 MNHEY, CDR2 SMNVEV (reference sequence). This CDR3 is 13 amino acids long. The CDR3 is CASSPRGFTEAFF. CDR3 nucleotides: TGTGCCAGCTCGCCCCGGGGATTCACTGAAGCTTTCTTT.

The chain has TRBV30 and TRBJ1-6; D unresolved. The CDR3 is 16 residues long. Germline V gene lookup returns CDR1 GTSNPN and CDR2 SVGIG (reference sequence). V dropped 8 bases and J dropped 2 bases, with 19 bases sitting between them. The DNA of the CDR3 is TGTGCCCTGGCGCGGGGATTGAGTACCTATAATTCACCCCTCCACTTT. Residues: CALARGLSTYNSPLHF.

The chain employs TRBV28 and TRBJ2-5, with 8 bases identical to TRBD1. This CDR3 region has 14 residues. After removal of 5 bases from V and 5 bases from J, the junction contained 7 bases not matched to a gene. Germline V gene sequence: CDR1 MDHEN, CDR2 SYDVKM. CDR3 nucleotides: TGTGCCAGCAGTCGTCCAGGGGGCCGGGAGACCCAGTACTTC. It translates to CASSRPGGRETQYF.

CDR3 region: CASSLKGTGNHEQYF. DNA for the CDR3: TGTGCCAGCAGCTTAAAGGGGACAGGGAACCACGAGCAGTACTTC. This rearrangement joins TRBV7-2 to TRBJ2-7; TRBD1 matches at 9 bases. J gave up 5 bases and V 2 bases, and 7 bases lay outside the gene matches. Germline V CDR1 and CDR2: SGHTA, FQGNSA. CDR3 length equals 15 residues.

This chain joins TRBV27 and TRBJ2-7, with D hard to call. The CDR3 loop spans 15 amino acids. The V and J ends lost 1 base and 2 bases respectively, with 12 bases between them. The germline V gene has CDR1 MNHEY and CDR2 SMNVEV (reference sequence). CDR3 sequence (DNA): TGTGCCAGCAGTTTATGGCCCTCGGCAGCCTACGAGCAGTACTTC. This encodes CASSLWPSAAYEQYF.

The CDR3 nucleotides read TGTGCCAGCAGTGGATCCGGGACGGGGAATTCCGAGCAGTACTTC. As protein: CASSGSGTGNSEQYF. The chain recombines TRBV2 with TRBJ2-5; tentatively, D is TRBD1 or TRBD2 (5 bases each). The DNA end is a closer match to TRBJ2-7, so the J assignment may be wrong. Germline V lookup: CDR1 SNHLY, CDR2 FYNNEI. The CDR3 is 15 amino acids.

The chain joins TRBV5-4 to TRBJ2-3; 14 bases line up with TRBD2. Unmatched junction bases numbered 5, after V lost 4 bases and J lost 7 bases. The germline V gene encodes CDR1 SGHNT and CDR2 YYREEE (reference sequence). This CDR3 is built from 15 residues. The CDR3: CASSPGTSGRNTQYF. The CDR3 region has the DNA TGTGCCAGCAGCCCCGGGACTAGCGGGAGAAATACGCAGTATTTT. Full variable domain (remainder filled in from reference TRBV5-4 and TRBJ2-3): ETGVTQSPTHLIKTRGQQVTLRCSSQSGHNTVSWYQQALGQGPQFIFQYYREEENGRGNFPPRFSGLQFPNYSSELNVNALELDDSALYLCASSPGTSGRNTQYFGPGTRLTVL.

CDR3: CASSLFQMSTNTEAFF. The DNA for the CDR3 is TGTGCCAGCAGTTTGTTCCAGATGAGTACGAACACTGAAGCTTTCTTT. This rearrangement joins TRBV27 to TRBJ1-1; D gene unclear. Germline V gene data show CDR1 as MNHEY and CDR2 as SMNVEV (reference sequence). Trimming left V 3 bases short and J 1 base short, with 15 bases between. The CDR3 consists of 16 residues.

The chain couples TRBV29-1 to TRBJ2-1; no clear D gene. Per germline, CDR1 SQVTM and CDR2 ANQGSEA. The CDR3 totals 12 residues. V gave up 4 bases and J gave up 3 bases, with 7 bases separating them. In DNA form, the CDR3 reads TGCAGCGTTGGATATTTCTACAATGAGCAGTTCTTC. This codes for CSVGYFYNEQFF.

This clone was recorded once. The genes are TRBV28 and TRBJ2-2; 7 positions match TRBD2. The CDR3 consists of 17 residues. The germline V gene has CDR1 MDHEN and CDR2 SYDVKM. With 3 bases clipped from V and 0 bases from J, the junction kept 7 bases outside the gene matches. The CDR3 sequence: CASSLLAVIANTGELFF. DNA of the CDR3: TGTGCCAGCAGTTTGCTAGCGGTTATCGCGAACACCGGGGAGCTGTTTTTT.

This chain connects TRBV7-6 to TRBJ2-5; a possible D gene is TRBD2 (6 bases). Germline CDR1 SGHVS, CDR2 FNYEAQ. CDR3 length equals 15 residues. Trimming took off 2 bases at V and 5 bases at J, with 15 bases between the two ends. The CDR3 is CASSLKVASAETQYF. CDR3 bases: TGTGCCAGCAGCTTAAAAGTCGCTAGCGCTGAGACCCAGTACTTC.

The rearrangement links TRBV7-9 to TRBJ2-1; 10 positions agree with TRBD2. Per germline, CDR1 SEHNR and CDR2 FQNEAQ (reference sequence). The CDR3 runs 14 residues. The J segment lost 9 bases and the V segment lost 3 bases, leaving 5 bases of the junction unmatched. The CDR3 DNA reads as TGTGCCAGCAGCTTCTTAGTAGCGGGAGGTGAGCAGTTCTTC. It translates to CASSFLVAGGEQFF.

The genes are TRBV6-1 and TRBJ2-7; D is unresolved. The CDR3 totals 15 residues. Trimming removed 2 bases at V and 0 bases at J, with 11 bases between. The germline gives CDR1 MNHNS, CDR2 SASEGT. CDR3 DNA sequence: TGTGCCAGCAGTGAATCGGCGGCTGTCTCCTACGAGCAGTACTTC. This translates into CASSESAAVSYEQYF.

This chain links TRBV5-4 with TRBJ2-7; 14 bases line up with TRBD2. CDR1 and CDR2 (germline): SGHNT, YYREEE (reference sequence). V was clipped by 4 bases and J by 5 bases; unmatched bases: 8. The CDR3 covers 16 residues. The CDR3 spells CASSTGLAGEGNEQYF. CDR3 DNA sequence: TGTGCCAGCAGCACGGGACTAGCGGGAGAAGGCAACGAGCAGTACTTC.

The chain carries TRBV6-5 and TRBJ2-5; 10 bases are a match to TRBD2. V shed 2 bases, J shed 3 bases, and the junction held 3 bases outside the gene matches. The CDR3 covers 15 residues. Germline assignment: CDR1 MNHEY and CDR2 SVGAGI. The CDR3 sequence is CASSYLAGVEETQYF. The CDR3 DNA follows: TGTGCCAGCAGTTACCTAGCGGGAGTCGAAGAGACCCAGTACTTC.

V usage is TRBV6-6 and J usage is TRBJ1-1; 10 nucleotides agree with TRBD1. V shed 2 bases, J shed 3 bases, and the junction held 3 bases outside the gene matches. This CDR3 spans 15 amino acids. The germline V gene encodes CDR1 MNHNY and CDR2 SVGAGI (reference sequence). The CDR3 loop is CASSYRQGADTEAFF. The CDR3 coding sequence is TGTGCCAGCAGTTACCGACAGGGGGCAGACACTGAAGCTTTCTTT.

This clone was detected only once. The rearrangement joins TRBV19 to TRBJ2-2; a possible D gene is TRBD1 (5 bases). The germline gives CDR1 LNHDA, CDR2 SQIVND (reference sequence). V was clipped by 3 bases and J by 0 bases, with 8 bases between them. The CDR3 loop spans 15 amino acids. The chain's CDR3 is CASSIQGPNTGELFF. CDR3 bases: TGTGCCAGTAGTATTCAGGGTCCGAACACCGGGGAGCTGTTTTTT.